The entry below gives a single TCR beta chain sequence along with its context. Its antigen is unknown. No base qualities exist here, and no much larger clone lies one base off it. Other DNA sequences in the sample encode the same CDR3. The germline V gene sets CDR1 to MDHEN and CDR2 to SYDVKM. Its CDR3 holds 14 amino acids, cysteine through phenylalanine. The read is trimmed to its CDR3 DNA, 42 bases read in frame from base 1. The junction shows trimming of 6 bases on V and 4 bases on J, plus 15 bases between the germline ends. This sample was taken from a study of shared clonotypes between healthy human individuals (dated by TCRdb to about 2020). General notes on the study: The cohort included three men and a couple of women between 18 and 49 years of age. Per donor, leukapheresis produced somewhere between about 0.94 and 9 billion PBMCs. Per donor, three plates each were used for CD4 naive and CD4 memory, two for CD8 naive, and one for CD8 memory. To estimate repertoire size and how much clonotype sharing occurs between individuals, the study deeply sequenced the blood TCR repertoires of five healthy adults. Libraries were prepared and TCR repertoires were sequenced by different laboratories using diverse techniques, in order to increase sequencing depth and limit assay-specific biases. What the study reported, not specific to this receptor: Because the study included a small number of donors, the genetic and exposure-history diversity represented was limited. When a few donors were compared, the shared fraction of clonotypes was roughly 5% for naive CD4, 3.5% to 4% for naive CD8, roughly 2.5% for memory CD4, and around 0.4% for memory CD8. Larger estimated clonotype richness was generally found for naive subsets than for memory subsets. Based on pairwise subsampling, the degree of clonotype sharing among donors was expected to be affected by sequencing depth. Compared with non-shared clonotypes, clonotypes shared by all four sorted-subset donors had higher generation probabilities. Incomplete sequencing was indicated by rarefaction of sorted-subset datasets, despite the large sequencing depth. Only blood was sampled, and tissue TCR repertoires likely differ from those in blood.

Donors were healthy HIV-negative adults with no recently reported acute infections or vaccinations. All donors were Caucasian adults living in Nashville, Tennessee, USA. CD4+ T cells were enriched by magnetic negative selection; naive cells were then positively selected on CD45RA, and the negative fraction formed the memory subset. Blood was collected by leukapheresis, and PBMCs were isolated by Ficoll-Histopaque density gradient centrifugation and then cryopreserved in liquid nitrogen vapor phase. Analytical flow cytometry was used to check the purity and quantity of every magnetically sorted T cell population. From each sorted fraction, genomic DNA was isolated and quantified by UV absorbance on a Nanodrop 2000c. TCR CDR3 regions were amplified from genomic DNA by multiplex PCR using the deep immunoSEQ assay. Extracted genomic DNA from each cell subset was spread evenly across all wells of several immunoSEQ 96-well plates, with each plate serving as a replicate. For sorted subsets, each replicate PCR was loaded with about 0.2 ug genomic DNA, equivalent to 30,000 or so T cell genomes. Purified libraries were quantified with a Qubit 3.0 fluorometer, sized on a Bioanalyzer 2100, and re-quantified with the KAPA Library Quantification kit. Every immunoSEQ 96-well plate was sequenced on a dedicated single-read 150-cycle Illumina NextSeq 550 flow cell. Turning to the authors' computational methods: Because the immunoSEQ output held only junctional sequences and lacked quality scores, the filtering could not match the filtering applied to full-length reads. Sequences were annotated with PyIR, a Python wrapper for IgBLAST v1.9, and V/J genes and CDR3 were assigned using IMGT germline references. Reads were removed for weak V/J assignments (E-value above 1e-6), missing CDR3, stop codons, out-of-frame junctions, or ambiguous translated residues. A V3J clonotype was defined by an identical inferred V gene, J gene, and CDR3 amino acid sequence. Percentage overlap between repertoires was computed as shared unique clonotypes divided by the size of the smaller repertoire. Richness of each repertoire was evaluated using RTK rarefaction, the Chao1 estimator, and Recon v2.1 estimates of unobserved clonotypes. For all TCRbeta clonotypes obtained by the gDNA method from a few donors, generation probabilities were computed with OLGA. The clones in this table, taken by TCRdb from immuneACCESS, are in-frame only. Not every clone is retained; where verified, under half of the shortfall comes from an unresolved V gene, and the cause of the rest is unknown. That table supplies the V and J calls and clone size; D and trimming were determined from the DNA. This sample comprises about 2.3 million clones, around 92% of them detected only once. 0.37% of the sample belongs to the ten largest clones.

This TCR was sampled from a man between 18 and 35 years old in good health. Some clones in this sample may be carry-over from other donors' samples. Here the chain combines TRBV28 and TRBJ1-2, with the D gene call left open. The sequencing input was naive CD4+ T cells from PBMCs. The label giving this sample's cell subset or site can be read as: CD45RA+ positively selected. The CDR3 loop reads CASSPPGRSYGYTF. At the DNA level, the sequence is TGTGCCAGCAGCCCCCCCGGGCGGAGCTATGGCTACACCTTC.